This T cell receptor (beta chain) was sequenced during a study of cytomegalovirus exposure and HLA in healthy donors. Assay: immunoSEQ multiplex PCR; the TCRdb copy retains only in-frame clones and omits some. The table has around 300,000 clones, 65% to 90% seen once. The ends were cut back, 0 bases at V and 0 bases at J, with 21 bases in the middle. Germline CDR1 and CDR2: MGHRA and YSYEKL. The CDR3 is made up of 20 amino acids. This chain uses TRBV4-1 with TRBJ1-5; a weak D match, TRBD1 (6 bases). Input material: PBMCs. The origin of this receptor is a woman aged 18 to 35 in good health and CMV-seronegative. The CDR3 region has the DNA TGCGCCAGCAGCCAAGAATCGGGGGGGGCAGCTTTCTATAGCAATCAGCCCCAGCATTTT. This encodes CASSQESGGAAFYSNQPQHF.